The clone carrying this T cell receptor (beta chain) was counted ten times or more. The data stem from a study of naive and memory T cell subsets. Four PCR rounds used nested alpha and beta constant region primers plus the SP2 primer. For blood and skin samples, reverse transcription used TCR alpha and beta constant primers. One entry per CDR3 protein results from TCRdb running MiXCR on the UMI-ligation and nested PCR reads. Of some 14,000 distinct CDR3 sequences in the sample, about 5% were seen once. Treatment: skin biopsy from PPD injection site in Mantoux-positive individual. TCR cDNA received a 3' ligated oligonucleotide that carried a UMI. J lost 1 base, V lost 5 bases, and 8 bases had no gene match. Germline V lookup: CDR1 SGHAT, CDR2 FQNNGV. CDR3 length: 16 residues.

This chain links TRBV11-2 with TRBJ2-3; 8 nucleotides agree with TRBD2. The receptor's source is an adult in good health. Sequenced here: skin, sampled from a tuberculin skin test site. The CDR3 nucleotides are TGTGCCAGCAGCATCCCCCCGGGGGGGCGCACAGATACGCAGTATTTT. Translating gives CASSIPPGGRTDTQYF.